This TCR beta chain was sequenced during a study of beta chain features in type 1 diabetes listed by TCRdb under 2018. About the study as a whole: No differences in mean age, gender distribution, total cell number or subset yield were found between patients and healthy donors. A total of just under 110,000,000 sorted cells were examined across all samples, and RNA yield correlated strongly with the number of cells per subset. In the study, recently diagnosed type 1 diabetes patients and matched healthy donors were compared on the TCRB repertoires of their sorted circulating CD4+ T cell subsets. Regulatory and stem cell-like memory subsets were isolated from only 8 patients and about 8 healthy donors, whereas naive and central memory subsets came from all 30 or so donors.

Results the study describes overall, beyond this receptor: Because the HLA sub-analyses included only small numbers of individuals, any influence of HLA type on TCRB rearrangement was left unresolved. A moderate but significant shortening of TCRB CDR3 length was observed in type 1 diabetes patients in all four CD4+ subsets. Patients with type 1 diabetes made fewer insertions and deleted more nucleotides at VDJ recombination sites, implying thymic rearrangement abnormalities. Because cDNA was sequenced instead of genomic DNA, activated cells with high expression could be over-represented, although the groups did not differ in activation or CD3 levels. Shorter templates might be favored by PCR, yet because patient and control samples were amplified and corrected together, any such skew would affect both groups equally. Naive, central memory and regulatory TCRB repertoires appeared more similar among patients than among healthy donors.

A single peripheral blood draw of approximately 0.11 L on average was collected from each donor into heparinised tubes. A BD FACSAria II was used to sort naive, central memory, regulatory and stem cell-like memory CD4+ T cells with a panel that included CD45RO, CCR7, CD25, CD127, CD95 and CD27. A purity above 95% was achieved for all sorted populations. Right away, PBMCs were isolated by Lymphoprep density gradient centrifugation and were stained directly, with no culture step. To minimize batch effects, samples were stained and sorted in pairs, one healthy donor with one patient per experiment. All of the isolated RNA was reverse transcribed with the High Capacity cDNA Reverse Transcription Kit, so expressed TCRB transcripts were sequenced. Naive, central memory and regulatory T cell samples underwent deep immunoSEQ sequencing, averaging around 3.9 million total reads per sample. After sorted cells were lysed in RLT buffer, RNA was extracted with DNase-treated RNeasy Micro or Mini kits, with the choice depending on cell number. Each cell subset was processed on its own to prevent cross-contamination, while patient and healthy donor samples were processed together. The immunoSEQ multiplex PCR was used to amplify TCRB sequences from cDNA, yielding 87-bp fragments that span the CDR3 region. Sequencing of the amplicons was performed on the Illumina HiSeq platform. Per the source publication's procedure: PCR bias was corrected computationally using synthetic template baselines, and reads within Hamming distance 2 were collapsed, with unmergeable singletons discarded. Reads were aligned against IMGT to assign V, D and J genes, CDR3 length and insertions or deletions at six rearrangement sites. Within each subset, clonotype counts were normalized to sorted cell number, and only after that were true diversity and Gini coefficients computed with the tcR R package. The overlap coefficient, calculated on TCRB nucleotide sequences, was used to measure repertoire sharing. As a proxy for the pre-selection repertoire, out-of-frame TCRB sequences from naive cells were analyzed. Entries here come from immuneACCESS through TCRdb and include only in-frame sequences with V and J called. Some clones fail to appear in such tables; in the studies checked, an unresolved V gene covers under half of the shortfall, and the cause of the remainder is unknown. The V and J calls and the clone size are those of that table, but D and trimming were determined from the DNA. The sample has 310,000 or so clones on record, 9.5% to 11% of them singletons. Just over 0.015% of the sample lies in the top ten.

CDR1 and CDR2, per the germline V gene, are SGHTA and FQGNSA. The junction carries 13 bases between V and J, which are trimmed by 1 base and 4 bases respectively. Its CDR3 holds 15 amino acids, cysteine through phenylalanine. Of all the DNA, just the CDR3 is kept, 45 bases in frame from base 1. As concerns this clone: Its cognate antigen has yet to be identified. The sample holds no much larger clone one base away, and base qualities are not on file.

This TCR was sampled from a woman in her twenties or thirties in good health. Material: naive CD4+ T cells from blood. The cell subset or site label on this specimen signifies: true naive CD4+ T cells. Recombination joined TRBV7-2 with TRBJ1-1; the D gene is perhaps TRBD1, on 5 matching bases. The CDR3: CASSLGAGRGTEAFF. The bases are TGTGCCAGCAGCTTAGGGGCAGGGAGGGGCACTGAAGCTTTCTTT.